These 20 T cell receptor beta chains were sequenced from one sample in a study of blood T cell repertoires in COVID-19. Sequencing was performed with immunoSEQ multiplex PCR; in TCRdb, only in-frame clones are kept and a portion is missing. The sample has more than 200,000 clones, over 70% seen once. The sample comprised PBMCs or T cells enriched from blood (not recorded which). These receptors came from a woman in her thirties who had been exposed to COVID-19.

The genes are TRBV29-1 and TRBJ2-7; possible D gene TRBD2, 5 bases. V lost 4 bases to trimming and J lost 4 bases, with 14 bases between them. CDR3 length equals 13 residues. Germline V CDR1 and CDR2: SQVTM, ANQGSEA. The CDR3 here is CSVGGLYHYEQYF. In nucleotides, the CDR3 is TGCAGCGTTGGTGGACTCTACCATTACGAGCAGTACTTC.

The rearrangement links TRBV4-1 to TRBJ1-5; 9 bases map to TRBD1. The junction had 2 bases not matched to a gene; V was cut back by 2 bases and J by 6 bases. The CDR3 contains 14 residues. The germline gives CDR1 MGHRA, CDR2 YSYEKL. This CDR3 reads CASSQTGGGQPQHF. For the CDR3, the DNA is TGCGCCAGCAGCCAAACAGGGGGCGGTCAGCCCCAGCATTTT.

This sequence joins TRBV11-2 and TRBJ2-1, with a tentative D call TRBD1 (8 bases). V was pared by 3 bases and J by 4 bases, with 13 bases between. Germline values: CDR1 SGHAT, CDR2 FQNNGV. The CDR3 has 15 amino acids. CDR3 loop: CASSFGQGGYNEQFF. As DNA, the CDR3 is TGTGCCAGCAGCTTCGGACAGGGAGGGTACAATGAGCAGTTCTTC.

V gene TRBV19 combines with J gene TRBJ1-1; TRBD1 matches 7 bases. This CDR3 comprises 13 residues. The germline CDR1 and CDR2 sequences are LNHDA and SQIVND (reference sequence). The V gene end was trimmed by 6 bases and the J gene end by 6 bases; junction bases not matched to a gene: 7. DNA of the CDR3: TGTGCCAGTAGAGAGAAGGGGGCCTCTGAAGCTTTCTTT. Protein: CASREKGASEAFF.

V is TRBV28 and J is TRBJ2-5; D call uncertain. The V and J ends lost 8 bases and 0 bases respectively, with 22 bases between them. Germline V gives CDR1 MDHEN, CDR2 SYDVKM. The CDR3 length is 17 residues. For the CDR3, the DNA is TGTGCCAGCGCCAGACACAACCTCTCCCTATACCAAGAGACCCAGTACTTC. Translating gives CASARHNLSLYQETQYF.

V is TRBV27 and J is TRBJ2-3, with D maybe TRBD2 (6 bases). Germline V lookup: CDR1 MNHEY, CDR2 SMNVEV (reference sequence). The CDR3 extends over 16 amino acids. The V and J ends lost 2 bases and 4 bases respectively, with 16 bases between them. In nucleotides, the CDR3 is TGTGCCAGCAGTTTAGGTGTAGGAGGGAGTGCAGATACGCAGTATTTT. Amino acid sequence: CASSLGVGGSADTQYF.

This chain joins TRBV30 and TRBJ2-3, with TRBD2 matching 11 bases. The CDR3 extends over 15 amino acids. The germline V gene has CDR1 GTSNPN and CDR2 SVGIG (reference sequence). V lost 4 bases, J lost 2 bases, and 5 bases stayed unmatched. The CDR3 DNA follows: TGTGCCTGGACCCCGGGACTAGCGGCCACAGATACGCAGTATTTT. Translated, it gives CAWTPGLAATDTQYF.

This clone was detected only once. The chain recombines TRBV15 with TRBJ2-3; perhaps TRBD2 as D (6 bases). V lost 5 bases, J lost 1 base, and 16 bases lay in between. Germline assignment: CDR1 LNHNV and CDR2 YYDKDF (reference sequence). The CDR3 has 16 residues. The CDR3 protein is CATSSAPPGGTDTQYF. The CDR3 nucleotides are TGTGCCACCAGCTCGGCCCCCCCGGGGGGCACAGATACGCAGTATTTT.

The chain has TRBV3-1 (or the pseudogene TRBV3-2) and TRBJ1-1, with D tentatively TRBD1 (6 bases). Germline lookup yields CDR1 LGHDT and CDR2 YNNKEL (reference sequence). With 4 bases removed from V and 10 bases from J, the gap between germline ends came to 13 bases. This CDR3 comprises 12 residues. CDR3 in amino acids: CASSPTGTRAFF. The CDR3, as DNA: TGTGCCAGCAGCCCCACCGGGACACGAGCTTTCTTT.

The V call is TRBV28, the J call TRBJ2-1; 8 nucleotides agree with TRBD2. Germline lookup yields CDR1 MDHEN and CDR2 SYDVKM. The CDR3 has 18 residues. After removal of 5 bases from V and 5 bases from J, the junction contained 17 bases not matched to a gene. CDR3 sequence: CASSVISVGLAGHNEQFF. The CDR3 DNA is TGTGCCAGCAGTGTCATCTCCGTGGGGCTAGCGGGTCACAATGAGCAGTTCTTC.

The V call is TRBV11-1, the J call TRBJ2-7, with D unresolved. The CDR3 covers 14 residues. CDR1 is SGHAT, CDR2 FQDESV, per germline (reference sequence). Between the trimmed V and J ends, which lost 1 base and 2 bases, there was a span of 9 bases. The CDR3 DNA is TGTGCCAGCAGCTTAGTGGGCAGGACCTACGAGCAGTACTTC. This codes for CASSLVGRTYEQYF.

The chain carries TRBV4-1 and TRBJ2-5, with D perhaps matching TRBD2 (6 bases). Germline CDR1 and CDR2: MGHRA and YSYEKL. V lost 0 bases to trimming and J lost 4 bases, with 9 bases between them. The CDR3 has 14 amino acids. In DNA, the CDR3 is TGCGCCAGCAGCCAAGACCCAGCGGGAGAGACCCAGTACTTC. Its protein is CASSQDPAGETQYF.

The chain couples TRBV5-1 to TRBJ1-5, with D unresolved. V lost 5 bases and J lost 3, with 9 bases in between. The CDR3 runs to 13 residues. Per germline, CDR1 SGHRS and CDR2 YFSETQ. The CDR3 DNA follows: TGCGCCAGCAGGCGGGATTCCAATCAGCCCCAGCATTTT. Protein sequence: CASRRDSNQPQHF.

The V call is TRBV28, the J call TRBJ2-6, with D possibly matching TRBD1 (5 bases). The germline V and J ends were trimmed by 6 bases and 0 bases, with 15 bases remaining between them. In germline, CDR1 is MDHEN, CDR2 SYDVKM. This CDR3 is built from 17 residues. CDR3 DNA sequence: TGTGCCAGCAGCCGACAGACTCCCTTCTCTGGGGCCAACGTCCTGACTTTC. Amino acid sequence: CASSRQTPFSGANVLTF.

The rearrangement uses TRBV6-1 and TRBJ1-4; D is possibly TRBD1 (5 bases). Trimming cost V 3 bases and J 5 bases, with 10 bases left between them. The germline V gene encodes CDR1 MNHNS and CDR2 SASEGT. The CDR3 runs to 14 residues. The CDR3 protein is CASSDGAGNEKLFF. The DNA of the CDR3 is TGTGCCAGCAGTGATGGAGCAGGGAATGAAAAACTGTTTTTT.

V is TRBV11-2 and J is TRBJ2-7; tentatively, D is TRBD1 (5 bases). The CDR3 has 14 amino acids. Between the trimmed V and J ends, which lost 1 base and 2 bases, there was a span of 9 bases. From germline, CDR1 is SGHAT and CDR2 FQNNGV. The CDR3 coding sequence is TGTGCCAGCAGCTTAGGGGGCACCGCCTACGAGCAGTACTTC. Amino acids: CASSLGGTAYEQYF.

The V gene is TRBV30, the J gene TRBJ1-1, with no clear D. The V end was cut by 2 bases, the J end by 3 bases, with 10 bases between. This CDR3 has 13 amino acids. CDR1 is GTSNPN, CDR2 SVGIG, per germline (reference sequence). The CDR3 sequence: CAWSPLPYTEAFF. The CDR3 DNA reads TGTGCCTGGAGTCCCCTCCCTTACACTGAAGCTTTCTTT.

CDR3 bases: TGTGCCAGCACAGACACAGGGGCTCTTGACACCGGGGAGCTGTTTTTT. Its translation: CASTDTGALDTGELFF. The chain combines TRBV21-1 with TRBJ2-2; the table names TRBD1, a call not compared with the DNA. TRBV21-1 is designated a pseudogene. The length of the CDR3 is 16 residues.

The gene calls are TRBV12-3 or TRBV12-4 and TRBJ2-7, with 8 bases that match TRBD2. This CDR3 has 13 residues. J lost 6 bases, V lost 3 bases, and 4 bases had no gene match. The CDR3 sequence is CASSFGRASEQYF. The CDR3 DNA sequence: TGTGCCAGCAGTTTCGGGAGGGCCTCCGAGCAGTACTTC.

The gene calls are TRBV2 and TRBJ1-1; D uncertain. CDR1 is SNHLY and CDR2 is FYNNEI in the germline V gene. The CDR3 covers 12 residues. V dropped 4 bases and J dropped 3 bases, with 6 bases sitting between them. CDR3 bases: TGTGCCAGCAGTGTCCGGGACACTGAAGCTTTCTTT. As protein: CASSVRDTEAFF.